Listed here are 29 T cell receptor beta chains from one sample, sequenced in a study of blood T cell repertoires in COVID-19 (dated by TCRdb to 2020 to 2022). Library preparation employed the immunoSEQ multiplex PCR assay. TCRdb limited this immuneACCESS table to in-frame rearrangements with V and J called. A share of clones is missing; checked studies link under half to unresolved V genes, and the rest is unexplained. This sample is represented by 150,000 to 200,000 clones; 65% to 85% of them were singletons. The ten most abundant clones make up over 11% of the sample. Material: peripheral blood. The receptors shown here come from a woman over 75 with acute or convalescent COVID-19.

In its sample, this clone was seen a few times. CDR3 nucleotide sequence: TGTGCCAGCAGTGAAGTGACCGGGGCAGGGGATGGCTACACCTTC. It translates to CASSEVTGAGDGYTF. The chain links TRBV6-1 to TRBJ1-2; a weak D match, TRBD1 (6 bases). V was shortened by 1 base and J by 6 bases, with 15 bases between the two germline ends. CDR1 and CDR2 from the germline V gene are MNHNS and SASEGT. The CDR3 consists of 15 residues.

About this clone itself: Other DNA variants within this sample encode the same CDR3. V and J are TRBV28 and TRBJ1-5; D may be TRBD1 (5 bases). The CDR3 length is 14 residues. Germline V gene lookup returns CDR1 MDHEN and CDR2 SYDVKM. V dropped 6 bases and J dropped 0 bases, with 9 bases sitting between them. DNA for the CDR3: TGTGCCAGCAGCCCCGGGGGTAGCAATCAGCCCCAGCATTTT. Its translation: CASSPGGSNQPQHF.

The rearrangement links TRBV6-5 to TRBJ1-1; TRBD1 is a possible D gene (5 bases). This CDR3 region has 13 residues. The V gene lost 7 bases and the J gene lost 4 bases, with 13 bases spanning the gap. Per germline, CDR1 MNHEY and CDR2 SVGAGI. The CDR3 protein is CASTLRVGTEAFF. The DNA for the CDR3 is TGTGCCAGCACTCTCAGGGTGGGCACTGAAGCTTTCTTT.

The rearrangement uses TRBV30 and TRBJ2-2; tentatively, D is TRBD2 (6 bases). This CDR3 spans 23 amino acids. Trimming took off 8 bases at V and 1 base at J, with 41 bases between the two ends. The V gene's germline CDR1 is GTSNPN and CDR2 SVGIG (reference sequence). The CDR3 DNA sequence: TGTGCCGGACCGGGTTGTGGGGGAAAGTCTTATCTAGCGAGAGTTTTGAACACCGGGGAGCTGTTTTTT. Amino acids: CAGPGCGGKSYLARVLNTGELFF.

The chain uses TRBV30 and TRBJ2-5; the D gene is possibly TRBD1 (5 bases). V was clipped by 1 base and J by 5 bases, with 11 bases between them. The V gene's germline CDR1 is GTSNPN and CDR2 SVGIG (reference sequence). The CDR3 runs 13 residues. The CDR3 loop is CAWSGTGAETQYF. In DNA, the CDR3 is TGTGCCTGGAGTGGTACAGGTGCGGAGACCCAGTACTTC.

As for this clone: Other DNA variants within this sample encode the same CDR3. V and J are TRBV7-9 and TRBJ1-6, with a weak D call TRBD1 (6 bases). Trimming removed 1 base at V and 2 bases at J, with 18 bases between. Germline V gene lookup returns CDR1 SEHNR and CDR2 FQNEAQ (reference sequence). The CDR3 contains 19 residues. CDR3: CASSLDRVRGSPYNSPLHF. DNA for the CDR3: TGTGCCAGCAGCTTAGATCGTGTCAGGGGATCGCCCTATAATTCACCCCTCCACTTT.

The rearrangement links TRBV6-1 to TRBJ2-5; no definite D call. This CDR3 is 13 amino acids long. From germline, CDR1 is MNHNS and CDR2 SASEGT. Trimming stripped 1 base from V and 5 bases from J, with 8 bases between. DNA of the CDR3: TGTGCCAGCAGTGAAGGACTGGTGGAGACCCAGTACTTC. Translating gives CASSEGLVETQYF.

CDR3 nucleotide sequence: TGCAGTGCTAGTCGGAGACTTCAAGAGACCCAGTACTTC. It translates to CSASRRLQETQYF. V is TRBV20-1 and J is TRBJ2-5; unclear D gene. Per germline, CDR1 DFQATT and CDR2 SNEGSKA (reference sequence). V dropped 3 bases and J dropped 2 bases, with 10 bases sitting between them. The CDR3 is made up of 13 amino acids.

This chain connects TRBV19 to TRBJ1-1, with 9 positions matching TRBD1. The germline V gene encodes CDR1 LNHDA and CDR2 SQIVND (reference sequence). The CDR3 sequence is 15 residues long. After removal of 1 base from V and 1 base from J, the junction contained 1 base not matched to a gene. CDR3 residues: CASSIGGQGNTEAFF. CDR3 DNA: TGTGCCAGTAGTATAGGGGGACAGGGGAACACTGAAGCTTTCTTT.

The V call is TRBV15, the J call TRBJ2-3; D gene ambiguous. The CDR3 extends over 12 amino acids. V lost 5 bases, J lost 8 bases, and 11 bases lay in between. Germline lookup yields CDR1 LNHNV and CDR2 YYDKDF (reference sequence). This CDR3 reads CATSSKGGTQYF. CDR3 DNA: TGTGCCACCAGCTCCAAAGGCGGTACGCAGTATTTT.

The V gene is TRBV7-9, the J gene TRBJ2-1; 9 nucleotides align to TRBD1. This CDR3 has 13 residues. V dropped 9 bases and J dropped 7; count of bases not matched to a gene: 7. The germline CDR1 and CDR2 sequences are SEHNR and FQNEAQ (reference sequence). This CDR3 is CASNRGQKNEQFF. The CDR3 DNA follows: TGTGCCAGTAACAGGGGGCAGAAGAATGAGCAGTTCTTC. The entire variable domain, with the rest obtained from reference TRBV7-9 and TRBJ2-1, is as follows: DTGVSQNPRHKITKRGQNVTFRCDPISEHNRLYWYRQTLGQGPEFLTYFQNEAQLEKSRLLSDRFSAERPKGSFSTLEIQRTEQGDSAMYLCASNRGQKNEQFFGPGTRLTVL.

V and J are TRBV7-9 and TRBJ1-3, with D perhaps TRBD1 (6 bases). The CDR3 totals 15 residues. V dropped 6 bases and J dropped 0 bases, with 12 bases sitting between them. The V gene's germline CDR1 is SEHNR and CDR2 FQNEAQ (reference sequence). The CDR3 reads CASRPTGSSGNTIYF. In DNA, the CDR3 is TGTGCCAGCAGGCCAACAGGGAGCTCTGGAAACACCATATATTTT.

The chain joins TRBV30 to TRBJ1-5, with 7 positions matching TRBD1. Looked up from germline, CDR1 is GTSNPN and CDR2 is SVGIG (reference sequence). After removal of 5 bases from V and 11 bases from J, the junction contained 12 bases not matched to a gene. This CDR3 is 13 amino acids long. The CDR3: CAWGRQGPWAQHF. As DNA, the CDR3 is TGTGCCTGGGGGAGACAGGGACCTTGGGCCCAGCATTTT.

This sequence joins TRBV24-1 and TRBJ2-1; the match to TRBD2 covers 8 bases. Trimming cost V 3 bases and J 7 bases; bases outside gene matches: 7. The CDR3 is 15 amino acids. Looked up from germline, CDR1 is KGHDR and CDR2 is SFDVKD. The CDR3 DNA is TGTGCCACCAGTGATCCTGGACGGGGGGGGAATGAGCAGTTCTTC. It translates to CATSDPGRGGNEQFF.

V usage is TRBV30 and J usage is TRBJ2-7; D might be TRBD2 (7 bases). The V gene lost 4 bases and the J gene lost 2 bases, with 15 bases spanning the gap. The germline V gene encodes CDR1 GTSNPN and CDR2 SVGIG (reference sequence). This CDR3 contains 14 residues. DNA of the CDR3: TGTGCCTGGATACCTAAGGGGGGGGCCTACGAGCAGTACTTC. It yields the protein CAWIPKGGAYEQYF.

V usage is TRBV5-1 and J usage is TRBJ2-1; TRBD2 agrees at 9 bases. Unmatched junction bases numbered 8, after V lost 0 bases and J lost 10 bases. This CDR3 is built from 15 residues. The V gene's germline CDR1 is SGHRS and CDR2 YFSETQ. CDR3 in DNA: TGCGCCAGCAGCTTGGGGCTAGCGGGGATGTCAGAGCAGTTCTTC. Encoded protein: CASSLGLAGMSEQFF.

This clone was detected only once. The V call is TRBV18, the J call TRBJ1-1, with TRBD1 as a possible D gene (5 bases). CDR1 KGHSH and CDR2 LQKENI come from the germline V gene. CDR3 length: 15 amino acids. The germline V and J ends were trimmed by 2 bases and 6 bases, with 16 bases remaining between them. The DNA of the CDR3 is TGTGCCAGCTCACCAACAGTAGGGGTAAATTCTGAAGCTTTCTTT. Its protein product is CASSPTVGVNSEAFF. The variable domain in full, with the rest retrieved from reference TRBV18 and TRBJ1-1, is NAGVMQNPRHLVRRRGQEARLRCSPMKGHSHVYWYRQLPEEGLKFMVYLQKENIIDESGMPKERFSAEFPKEGPSILRIQQVVRGDSAAYFCASSPTVGVNSEAFFGQGTRLTVV.

This clone has only a few counts. V usage is TRBV28 and J usage is TRBJ1-1; D not resolved. The CDR3 totals 14 residues. From germline, CDR1 is MDHEN and CDR2 SYDVKM. Trimming removed 5 bases at V and 10 bases at J, with 20 bases between. The DNA of the CDR3 is TGTGCCAGCAGTATGCCCGACCCTAGGTTCGGAGCTTTCTTT. Translation gives CASSMPDPRFGAFF.

The chain links TRBV11-2 to TRBJ2-3; the D gene is possibly TRBD1 (6 bases). CDR3 size: 16 residues. V lost 1 base and J 3 bases, leaving 14 bases between the germline ends. Germline V CDR1 and CDR2: SGHAT, FQNNGV. The CDR3 region is CASSLVQGYRTDTQYF. The CDR3 bases are TGTGCCAGCAGCTTAGTCCAGGGGTACCGGACAGATACGCAGTATTTT.

The V gene is TRBV19, the J gene TRBJ2-1, with D perhaps matching TRBD1 (5 bases). The CDR3 is 15 residues long. Germline CDR1 and CDR2: LNHDA and SQIVND (reference sequence). V gave up 9 bases and J gave up 2 bases, with 17 bases separating them. Written as DNA, the CDR3 is TGTGCCAGCAGTTACTCAGGGATCCCCTACAATGAGCAGTTCTTC. It encodes CASSYSGIPYNEQFF.

CDR3 region: CASSLFYSNQPQHF. The CDR3 nucleotides read TGTGCCAGCAGTTTATTCTATAGCAATCAGCCCCAGCATTTT. This chain joins TRBV27 and TRBJ1-5, with no clear D. The CDR3 totals 14 residues. Germline V gene data show CDR1 as MNHEY and CDR2 as SMNVEV (reference sequence). V shed 1 base and J shed 0 bases, with 4 bases lying between them.

V is TRBV7-8 and J is TRBJ2-1; D may be TRBD2 (7 bases). The CDR3 sequence is 15 residues long. Between the trimmed V and J ends, which lost 3 bases and 7 bases, there was a span of 16 bases. Germline CDR1 is SGHVS and CDR2 is FQNEAQ. The CDR3 DNA reads as TGTGCCAGCAGCTTCACCGGGGGGCTGTCGAATGAGCAGTTCTTC. It specifies CASSFTGGLSNEQFF.

This clone showed up just once. The chain employs TRBV5-8 and TRBJ1-2; D possibly corresponds to TRBD1 (5 bases). The CDR3 extends over 13 amino acids. Trimming pared 3 bases from V and 7 bases from J, leaving 13 bases between. The germline V gene has CDR1 SGHTS and CDR2 YDEGEE. Here the CDR3 DNA reads TGTGCCAGCAGCTCCCTCCGGGGGGTTGGCTACACCTTC. Its protein is CASSSLRGVGYTF.

This rearrangement joins TRBV5-1 to TRBJ2-1; 8 bases fit TRBD2. In germline, CDR1 is SGHRS, CDR2 YFSETQ. This CDR3 has 14 residues. The V segment lost 2 bases and the J segment 6 bases; nucleotides outside the gene matches: 4. In DNA, the CDR3 is TGCGCCAGCAGCTTCGGGGGGGCCGTCAATGAGCAGTTCTTC. Its translation: CASSFGGAVNEQFF.

The rearrangement joins TRBV19 to TRBJ1-5; D is possibly TRBD1 (6 bases). V was cut by 6 bases and J by 6 bases, with 12 bases left in between. In germline, CDR1 is LNHDA, CDR2 SQIVND (reference sequence). The CDR3 has 13 amino acids. The CDR3 region has the DNA TGTGCCAGTAGCGGGACAACTAGTCAGCCCCAGCATTTT. As protein: CASSGTTSQPQHF.

V is TRBV7-2 and J is TRBJ1-2; TRBD1 matches 11 bases. Germline V gene data show CDR1 as SGHTA and CDR2 as FQGNSA. The V gene end was trimmed by 5 bases and the J gene end by 5 bases; junction bases not matched to a gene: 4. The CDR3 covers 14 residues. The CDR3 spells CASSPGQGAYGYTF. As DNA, the CDR3 is TGTGCCAGCAGCCCCGGACAGGGGGCGTATGGCTACACCTTC.

This clone was recorded many times. V is TRBV7-6 and J is TRBJ2-2; D call uncertain. Per germline, CDR1 SGHVS and CDR2 FNYEAQ. The CDR3 extends over 14 amino acids. V lost 0 bases and J lost 6, with 8 bases in between. CDR3: CASSLAAVAGELFF. The CDR3 bases are TGTGCCAGCAGCTTAGCTGCGGTAGCCGGGGAGCTGTTTTTT.

Regarding this clone: This may be a read error, as it is one base from a much larger clone. V is TRBV5-8 and J is TRBJ1-6; D uncertain. V shed 0 bases and J shed 0 bases, with 4 bases lying between them. This CDR3 spans 15 amino acids. The germline V gene encodes CDR1 SGHTS and CDR2 YDEGEE. The CDR3 is CASSLESSYNSPLHF. In nucleotides, the CDR3 is TGTGCCAGCAGCTTGGAGAGCTCCTATAATTCACCCCTCCACTTT.

In nucleotides, the CDR3 is TGTGCCAGCAGGGCTTTGGAGGAAGGCTACACCTTC. Amino acid sequence: CASRALEEGYTF. This chain uses TRBV2 with TRBJ1-2; no clear D gene. This CDR3 has 12 amino acids. V was trimmed by 6 bases and J by 8 bases, leaving 13 bases between them. Germline V gene lookup returns CDR1 SNHLY and CDR2 FYNNEI.